This T cell receptor beta chain was identified in a study of cytomegalovirus exposure and HLA in healthy donors. As for the study in general: A preliminary data release comprised around 85 million unique TCRs obtained from HLA-typed donors.

CDR3 length: 16 residues. PCR used 60 Vbeta primers and 13 Jbeta primers. The method was immunoSEQ multiplex PCR; TCRdb's version includes in-frame clones alone and lacks a portion of them. The data contain roughly 120,000 clones, approximately 81% of them singletons. This TCR was recovered from a man aged 18 to 35 in good health and CMV-seronegative. The sequencing input was PBMCs. V gene TRBV21-1 combines with J gene TRBJ2-1; TRBD2, as called in the table, went unchecked against the DNA. TRBV21-1 is annotated as a pseudogene. In DNA form, the CDR3 reads TGTGCCAGCAGCAAACCACAGGGACTAGTTGACAATGAGCAGTTCTTC. It specifies CASSKPQGLVDNEQFF.